This TCR beta chain was sequenced in a study of shared clonotypes between healthy human individuals (dated by TCRdb to 2020 to 2022). Study-level background: A couple of women and a few men aged 18 to 49 years were included in the cohort. To estimate repertoire size and how much clonotypes are shared between individuals, the study performed deep sequencing of blood TCR repertoires from 4 to 6 healthy adults. To increase sequencing depth and limit assay-specific biases, different laboratories used diverse techniques to prepare libraries and sequence TCR repertoires. Per donor, three plates each were used for CD4 naive and CD4 memory, two for CD8 naive, and one for CD8 memory. Per donor, leukapheresis produced somewhere between about 0.94 and 9.5 billion PBMCs. Summary of the overall study and its limitations: Because the study included a small number of donors, the genetic and exposure-history diversity represented was limited. Incomplete sequencing was indicated by rarefaction of sorted-subset datasets, despite the large sequencing depth. Naive subsets generally had larger estimated clonotype richness than memory subsets. Compared with non-shared clonotypes, clonotypes shared by all four sorted-subset donors had higher generation probabilities. Sampling was restricted to blood, and TCR repertoires in tissues likely differ from the TCR repertoires found in blood. Sharing across several donors was observed for approximately 5% of naive CD4, over 3% of naive CD8, about 2.3% of memory CD4, and roughly 0.4% of memory CD8 clonotypes. Pairwise subsampling led to the expectation that sequencing depth would affect the degree of clonotype sharing among donors.

Donors were healthy HIV-negative adults with no recently reported acute infections or vaccinations. Every donor was a Caucasian adult living in Nashville, Tennessee, USA. Magnetic negative selection was used to enrich CD4+ T cells, after which naive cells were positively selected on CD45RA and the negative fraction became the memory subset. Blood was collected by leukapheresis, and PBMCs were isolated by Ficoll-Histopaque density gradient centrifugation and then cryopreserved in liquid nitrogen vapor phase. Analytical flow cytometry was used to check the purity and quantity of every magnetically sorted T cell population. Genomic DNA was isolated from each sorted fraction and quantified by UV absorbance on a Nanodrop 2000c. Using the deep immunoSEQ assay, multiplex PCR amplified TCR CDR3 regions from genomic DNA. Genomic DNA extracted from each cell subset was distributed evenly over all wells of several immunoSEQ 96-well plates, and each plate served as one replicate. For sorted subsets, around 0.2 ug genomic DNA, equal to tens of thousands of T cell genomes, was loaded into each replicate PCR. Purified libraries were quantified with a Qubit 3.0 fluorometer, sized on a Bioanalyzer 2100, and re-quantified with the KAPA Library Quantification kit. Each immunoSEQ 96-well plate was sequenced on its own single-read 150-cycle Illumina NextSeq 550 flow cell. The study's own analysis went as follows. The immunoSEQ output contained only junctional sequences without quality scores, so filtering could not match that applied to full-length reads. To assign V/J genes and CDR3, sequences were annotated against IMGT germline references using PyIR, a Python wrapper for IgBLAST v1.9. Any read was removed if the V/J assignment was weak (E-value above 1e-6), the CDR3 was missing, or the read contained stop codons, out-of-frame junctions, or ambiguous translated residues. V3J clonotypes were defined by identical inferred V gene, J gene, and CDR3 amino acid sequence. To compute the percentage overlap between repertoires, the number of shared unique clonotypes was divided by the size of the smaller repertoire. RTK rarefaction, the Chao1 estimator, and Recon v2.1 estimates of unobserved clonotypes were used to assess repertoire richness. For all TCRbeta clonotypes obtained by the gDNA method from a handful of donors, generation probabilities were computed with OLGA. The immuneACCESS repertoire file appears here via TCRdb, limited to in-frame rearrangements. These files lack a portion of the clones; in checked studies, under half of the deficit traces to unresolved V genes, and the cause of the others is not known. V and J calls and clone size are those listed in that table; D and trimming were worked out from the DNA. For this sample the table gives roughly 300,000 clones, of which about 73% were detected only once. The biggest ten clones account for about 10% of the sample.

Points on this clone: Its antigen is currently not known. No per-base quality is available; no much larger clone lies one base away.

Taken from cysteine to phenylalanine, the CDR3 has 14 residues. Only CDR3 DNA remains: 42 bases, in frame from the first base. Trimming removed 3 bases from V and 6 bases from J; the gene matches leave 2 bases unexplained. Based on the germline V gene, the CDR1 and CDR2 sequences are SGHNT and YENEEA. The TCR comes from a man aged 25-45 years in good health. The chain couples TRBV11-3 to TRBJ2-1; TRBD2 fits 10 bases in the junction. What was sequenced was memory CD4+ T cells sorted from blood. According to the study, the label for this sample's cell subset or site signals: CD45RA-negative fraction. The CDR3 region reads CASSLLAGGNEQFF. Read as DNA, the sequence is TGTGCCAGCAGCTTGTTAGCGGGAGGCAATGAGCAGTTCTTC.